These 14 T cell receptor beta chains were all obtained from the same sample, sequenced in a study of T cells in Graves' hyperthyroidism and ophthalmopathy. Template material for amplifying TCR beta CDR3 regions consisted of RNA transcripts. The HTBI primer set served for first-round RT-PCR of the TCR CDR3. From the multiplex PCR reads, TCRdb called clonotypes with MiXCR, one entry per CDR3 protein. This table holds around 500,000 distinct CDR3 sequences, around a fifth found once. Specimen: blood. Receptors were obtained from a woman between 65 and 79 years old with Graves' ophthalmopathy.

The rearrangement uses TRBV3-1 and TRBJ1-4, with 8 nucleotides matching TRBD1. V lost 4 bases to trimming and J lost 11 bases; unmatched junction nucleotides: 9. Germline CDR1 is LGHDT and CDR2 is YNNKEL (reference sequence). The CDR3 is made up of 14 amino acids. CDR3 amino acids: CASSPRPGGGKLFF. The CDR3 nucleotides read TGTGCCAGCAGCCCTAGGCCAGGGGGCGGGAAACTGTTTTTT.

A few counts support this clonotype. The gene calls are TRBV2 and TRBJ2-7; TRBD2 aligns across 7 bases. This CDR3 is 11 amino acids long. Germline values: CDR1 SNHLY, CDR2 FYNNEI. V shed 8 bases, J shed 3 bases, and the junction held 1 base outside the gene matches. CDR3 coding DNA: TGTGCCAGCCGGGAGGTCTACGAGCAGTACTTC. This codes for CASREVYEQYF.

The chain uses TRBV5-6 and TRBJ2-3; 9 nucleotides agree with TRBD1. This CDR3 contains 17 residues. Germline loops: CDR1 SGHDT, CDR2 YYEEEE. The V and J ends lost 2 bases and 0 bases, in that order; junction bases with no gene match: 7. CDR3: CASSFRTGALSTDTQYF. In DNA form, the CDR3 reads TGTGCCAGCAGCTTCCGGACAGGGGCCCTTAGCACAGATACGCAGTATTTT. The full variable domain, in which reference TRBV5-6 and TRBJ2-3 provide the parts outside the CDR3, is DAGVTQSPTHLIKTRGQQVTLRCSPKSGHDTVSWYQQALGQGPQFIFQYYEEEERQRGNFPDRFSGHQFPNYSSELNVNALLLGDSALYLCASSFRTGALSTDTQYFGPGTRLTVL.

This chain links TRBV6-2 or TRBV6-3 with TRBJ2-7, with 9 bases matching TRBD2. V was clipped by 7 bases and J by 6 bases; unmatched bases: 1. Germline-derived CDR1 and CDR2 are MNHEY and SVGEGT. This CDR3 has 11 residues. In DNA form, the CDR3 reads TGTGCCAGCAATAGCGGGAGCGAGCAGTACTTC. It encodes CASNSGSEQYF.

This clonotype was detected a few times. J is TRBJ2-5 and V is TRBV7-2; D possibly uses TRBD1 or TRBD2 (5 bases each). This CDR3 has 14 amino acids. Trimming cost V 8 bases and J 4 bases, with 17 bases left between them. Germline assignment: CDR1 SGHTA and CDR2 FQGNSA. The CDR3 DNA follows: TGTGCCAGCCGCCGGGACCGACCTGGAGAGACCCAGTACTTC. Encoded protein: CASRRDRPGETQYF.

This clonotype occurred a few times. The chain joins TRBV6-2 or TRBV6-3 to TRBJ2-7; possible D gene TRBD1, 6 bases. The CDR3 runs 12 residues. Deletions cut 6 bases from V and 3 bases from J, with 9 bases between. Germline lookup yields CDR1 MNHEY and CDR2 SVGEGT. CDR3 sequence: CASREGDYEQYF. In DNA, the CDR3 is TGTGCCAGCAGAGAGGGGGACTACGAGCAGTACTTC.

This clonotype was detected once. Its ends do not fully match the called genes, so a read error is possible. V usage is TRBV7-2 and J usage is TRBJ1-5; TRBD1 might be the D (6 bases). CDR1 and CDR2 (germline): SGHTA, FQGNSA. This CDR3 has 17 amino acids. Written as DNA, the CDR3 is TGCGCCAGCAGCCTGAGCCTGGAGACAGGCCGCTATCAGCCCCAGCATTTT. This sequence encodes CASSLSLETGRYQPQHF.

This clonotype was seen more than once but under ten times. The genes are TRBV19 and TRBJ2-3, with D maybe TRBD2 (5 bases). The CDR3 totals 15 residues. CDR1 LNHDA and CDR2 SQIVND come from the germline V gene (reference sequence). V was clipped by 6 bases and J by 0 bases, with 13 bases between them. CDR3 sequence reads: CASRWSGASTDTQYF. CDR3 nucleotides: TGTGCCAGTAGGTGGAGCGGTGCTAGCACAGATACGCAGTATTTT.

The chain links TRBV6-1 to TRBJ1-6; TRBD1 aligns across 9 bases. The J segment lost 10 bases and the V segment lost 5 bases, leaving 6 bases of the junction unmatched. The CDR3 totals 14 residues. Germline CDR1 reads MNHNS; CDR2 reads SASEGT. CDR3 nucleotides: TGTGCCAGCAGTTCCGGGACAGGGCCCTCACCCCTCCACTTT. This sequence encodes CASSSGTGPSPLHF.

This clonotype was recorded a few times. The CDR3, as DNA: TGCGCCAGCAGCCAGGGGACTAGCGGGAGGAGGGAGCAGTTCTTC. Translation: CASSQGTSGRREQFF. This chain uses TRBV5-1 with TRBJ2-1; TRBD2 aligns across 15 bases. V lost 4 bases to trimming and J lost 10 bases; unmatched junction nucleotides: 6. CDR1 is SGHRS and CDR2 is YFSETQ in the germline V gene. The CDR3 length is 15 residues.

The V call is TRBV7-3, the J call TRBJ2-1; 7 positions match TRBD1. Germline CDR1 reads SGHTA; CDR2 reads FQGTGA. Unmatched junction bases numbered 7, after V lost 4 bases and J lost 4 bases. CDR3 length: 15 amino acids. CDR3 sequence: CASSSTGARYNEQFF. DNA for the CDR3: TGTGCCAGCAGCTCAACAGGGGCACGATACAATGAGCAGTTCTTC.

As DNA, the CDR3 is TGTGCCAGCAGTTACTCGGGGAGGGGTCCGGCCTACTACACCTTC. This translates into CASSYSGRGPAYYTF. This sequence joins TRBV6-5 and TRBJ1-2; tentatively, D is TRBD1 (5 bases). This CDR3 comprises 15 residues. Germline CDR1 reads MNHEY; CDR2 reads SVGAGI. Trimming pared 0 bases from V and 10 bases from J, leaving 18 bases between.

As for this clonotype: A read error is possible here, since a much larger clone lies one base away. This rearrangement joins TRBV7-2 to TRBJ2-2; D might be TRBD2 (6 bases). CDR3 size: 15 residues. The V gene's germline CDR1 is SGHTA and CDR2 FQGNSA. CDR3 coding DNA: TGTGCCAGCAGCCCGCGGCACCGGGGAACCGGGGGGCTGTTTTTT. Residues: CASSPRHRGTGGLFF.

The chain uses TRBV20-1 and TRBJ1-1; unclear D gene. Trimming pared 4 bases from V and 1 base from J, leaving 10 bases between. The germline V gene has CDR1 DFQATT and CDR2 SNEGSKA (reference sequence). The CDR3 runs to 13 residues. The CDR3 here is CSAITDSNTEAFF. The CDR3 nucleotides are TGCAGTGCTATTACCGACTCGAACACTGAAGCTTTCTTT.